The TCR beta chain described here comes from a study of graft-versus-host responses after intestinal transplantation. Background on the study: Recipients had transplants, and these were multivisceral, liver-intestinal, or isolated intestinal.

The V and J ends lost 2 bases and 6 bases, in that order; junction bases with no gene match: 1. This CDR3 contains 14 residues. The germline CDR1 and CDR2 sequences are SGDLS and YYNGEE. TCRdb's copy holds only in-frame clones and misses some; the assay was immunoSEQ multiplex PCR. Of 20,000 to 25,000 clones detected, 70% to 80% appear once; the ten largest clones hold roughly 3%. Study-wide points: In patients with graft-donor T cell macrochimerism, allograft graft-versus-host to host-versus-graft clonal ratios were high. Peak GvH clone levels in circulation were associated with early post-transplant HvG declines. GvH clones detected in recipient marrow included some appearing first in ileum or blood.

Grafts had their tissue processed, releasing intraepithelial and lamina propria lymphocytes. Note on this clone: Its target is unknown.

The clonotype comes from a human patient who received an intestinal transplant, so some T cells may come from the graft donor. This sample comprised ileum tissue, obtained 12 days after intestinal transplant. The chain employs TRBV9 and TRBJ1-6; TRBD1 aligns across 8 bases. CDR3 coding DNA: TGTGCCAGCAGCGTGCAGGGGGCTAATTCACCCCTCCACTTT. Its translation is CASSVQGANSPLHF.